A single sample gave rise to the 31 T cell receptor beta chains below, sequenced in a study of T cell changes during pregnancy in multiple sclerosis. Assay used: immunoSEQ multiplex PCR; TCRdb lists only in-frame clones, some missing. The data show fewer than 110,000 clones, approximately 91% seen once. Sequencing was performed on peripheral blood, taken in the second trimester of pregnancy. The receptors here all came from a female donor with multiple sclerosis, enrolled in a pregnancy study.

There are a few counts of this clone. The chain joins TRBV19 to TRBJ1-1; possible D gene TRBD1, 6 bases. Germline loops: CDR1 LNHDA, CDR2 SQIVND (reference sequence). This CDR3 spans 14 amino acids. Trimming pared 6 bases from V and 3 bases from J, leaving 14 bases between. The CDR3 is CASRKDRGHTEAFF. The CDR3, as DNA: TGTGCCAGTAGAAAGGACAGAGGACACACTGAAGCTTTCTTT. Looking up the rest from reference TRBV19 and TRBJ1-1 gives the full variable domain: DGGITQSPKYLFRKEGQNVTLSCEQNLNHDAMYWYRQDPGQGLRLIYYSQIVNDFQKGDIAEGYSVSREKKESFPLTVTSAQKNPTAFYLCASRKDRGHTEAFFGQGTRLTVV.

The chain recombines TRBV5-1 with TRBJ2-7, with 9 bases aligning to TRBD2. This CDR3 spans 16 amino acids. With 0 bases clipped from V and 6 bases from J, the junction kept 10 bases outside the gene matches. Germline V gene data show CDR1 as SGHRS and CDR2 as YFSETQ. This CDR3 is CASSLDGREGVSEQYF. For the CDR3, the DNA is TGCGCCAGCAGCTTGGACGGGCGGGAGGGAGTCTCCGAGCAGTACTTC.

The chain employs TRBV28 and TRBJ2-3; the match to TRBD2 covers 8 bases. CDR1 is MDHEN, CDR2 SYDVKM, per germline. V trimming: 3 bases; J trimming: 5 bases; junction bases outside the gene matches: 16. The CDR3 is made up of 18 amino acids. CDR3 amino acids: CASSFLGTGGLGRDTQYF. The CDR3, as DNA: TGTGCCAGCAGTTTCTTGGGGACGGGGGGACTAGGCAGAGATACGCAGTATTTT.

The rearrangement links TRBV28 to TRBJ2-5; 11 bases agree with TRBD2. Per the germline V gene, CDR1 is MDHEN and CDR2 is SYDVKM. CDR3 length equals 17 residues. The V and J ends lost 3 bases and 1 base, in that order; junction bases with no gene match: 7. The CDR3 is CASSFVTSGIRQETQYF. The CDR3 DNA reads TGTGCCAGCAGTTTTGTGACTAGCGGGATTCGCCAAGAGACCCAGTACTTC.

The chain recombines TRBV7-9 with TRBJ2-1, with D perhaps TRBD2 (7 bases). The CDR3 contains 16 residues. V dropped 3 bases and J dropped 7 bases, with 19 bases sitting between them. Germline lookup yields CDR1 SEHNR and CDR2 FQNEAQ (reference sequence). This CDR3 is CASSFPGGGSQNEQFF. CDR3 sequence (DNA): TGTGCCAGCAGCTTCCCCGGGGGCGGGAGTCAAAATGAGCAGTTCTTC.

This sequence joins TRBV19 and TRBJ1-5, with D hard to call. Germline CDR1 and CDR2: LNHDA and SQIVND (reference sequence). The CDR3 is 15 amino acids. V lost 3 bases and J lost 3, with 12 bases in between. The CDR3 coding sequence is TGTGCCAGTAGTATTATCGGCAGACTCAATCAGCCCCAGCATTTT. Translation: CASSIIGRLNQPQHF.

This clone was seen once. The CDR3 here is CASTLSLATNEKLFF. The CDR3 region has the DNA TGTGCCAGCACCCTATCCCTAGCAACTAATGAAAAACTGTTTTTT. The gene calls are TRBV2 and TRBJ1-4; no reliable D call. Germline CDR1 is SNHLY and CDR2 is FYNNEI. There are 15 residues in the CDR3. V lost 7 bases and J 0 bases, leaving 12 bases between the germline ends.

The chain joins TRBV7-2 to TRBJ2-3; D remains unclear. The V and J ends lost 6 bases and 7 bases respectively, with 17 bases between them. This CDR3 comprises 14 residues. Germline V CDR1 and CDR2: SGHTA, FQGNSA. The CDR3: CASSSRRYVNTQYF. The CDR3 DNA is TGTGCCAGCAGTTCGCGTAGATATGTAAATACGCAGTATTTT. The variable domain in full, completed from reference TRBV7-2 and TRBJ2-3, reads GAGVSQSPSNKVTEKGKDVELRCDPISGHTALYWYRQSLGQGLEFLIYFQGNSAPDKSGLPSDRFSAERTGGSVSTLTIQRTQQEDSAVYLCASSSRRYVNTQYFGPGTRLTVL.

This chain links TRBV4-1 with TRBJ2-2; 7 nucleotides line up with TRBD1. This CDR3 spans 15 amino acids. After removal of 5 bases from V and 2 bases from J, the junction contained 5 bases not matched to a gene. The germline gives CDR1 MGHRA, CDR2 YSYEKL. The CDR3 protein is CASSETGPNTGELFF. The CDR3 bases are TGCGCCAGCAGCGAGACAGGGCCCAACACCGGGGAGCTGTTTTTT.

The chain links TRBV14 to TRBJ2-7; TRBD1 matches at 8 bases. This CDR3 is built from 20 residues. Germline V gives CDR1 SGHDN, CDR2 FVKESK. The ends lost 4 bases at V and 8 bases at J; junction bases unmatched: 28. CDR3 loop: CASSRTFQGAQPTVSPKQYF. CDR3 DNA sequence: TGTGCCAGCAGCCGCACGTTTCAGGGGGCCCAACCGACAGTCTCCCCTAAGCAGTACTTC.

The chain uses TRBV6-5 and TRBJ2-7; 9 nucleotides align to TRBD1. Trimming cost V 6 bases and J 0 bases; bases outside gene matches: 3. This CDR3 has 14 amino acids. Germline-derived CDR1 and CDR2 are MNHEY and SVGAGI. The CDR3 sequence: CASRRDRVSYEQYF. For the CDR3, the DNA is TGTGCCAGCAGGCGGGACAGGGTCTCCTACGAGCAGTACTTC.

CDR3 loop: CASSIPGTQYF. The CDR3, as DNA: TGTGCCAGCAGCATCCCGGGGACCCAGTACTTC. The J gene is TRBJ2-5, the V gene TRBV7-9, with D hard to call. Trimming cost V 5 bases and J 7 bases, with 8 bases left between them. There are 11 residues in the CDR3. Germline assignment: CDR1 SEHNR and CDR2 FQNEAQ (reference sequence).

The chain employs TRBV28 and TRBJ2-7; no definite D call. Trimming cost V 8 bases and J 7 bases, with 9 bases left between them. The CDR3 spans 10 residues. CDR1 is MDHEN and CDR2 is SYDVKM in the germline V gene. CDR3 amino acids: CASGVGEQYF. CDR3 DNA: TGTGCCAGCGGAGTCGGAGAGCAGTACTTC.

J is TRBJ2-3 and V is TRBV2, with D hard to call. Trimming cost V 6 bases and J 6 bases, with 10 bases left between them. The germline CDR1 and CDR2 sequences are SNHLY and FYNNEI. This CDR3 contains 12 residues. The CDR3 sequence is CASRLFGDTQYF. Written as DNA, the CDR3 is TGTGCCAGCAGACTCTTCGGGGATACGCAGTATTTT.

The CDR3 DNA reads as TGTGCCAGCAGGGAGTTTGGGAGGCCGGGAGAGCAGTACTTC. Protein sequence: CASREFGRPGEQYF. J is TRBJ2-7 and V is TRBV6-6; TRBD2 might be the D (6 bases). The germline V and J ends were trimmed by 6 bases and 7 bases, with 19 bases remaining between them. There are 14 residues in the CDR3. Per the germline V gene, CDR1 is MNHNY and CDR2 is SVGAGI (reference sequence).

A note on this clone: Compared with germline, one end of the junction differs, possibly owing to a read error. Here the CDR3 DNA reads TGTGCTAGCAGAGCCGCGGGGGCCACCGGGGAGCTGTTTTTT. It encodes CASRAAGATGELFF. The chain couples TRBV7-7 to TRBJ2-2; weak D call: TRBD2 (7 bases). Germline-derived CDR1 and CDR2 are SSHAT and FNYEAQ (reference sequence). The CDR3 length is 14 residues.

J is TRBJ2-5 and V is TRBV6-5, with D perhaps TRBD1 (6 bases). This CDR3 is built from 15 residues. Germline values: CDR1 MNHEY, CDR2 SVGAGI. V lost 0 bases and J 7 bases, leaving 15 bases between the germline ends. The CDR3 DNA sequence: TGTGCCAGCAGTTACTCGATCCCACCCAGGGGGACCCAGTACTTC. This sequence encodes CASSYSIPPRGTQYF.

In this sample, this clone turned up a few times. This chain joins TRBV28 and TRBJ1-5; 8 bases are a match to TRBD1. Trimming cost V 4 bases and J 0 bases; bases outside gene matches: 20. Per the germline V gene, CDR1 is MDHEN and CDR2 is SYDVKM. The CDR3 consists of 21 residues. The CDR3 reads CASSYRDRWGVGRHSNQPQHF. Here the CDR3 DNA reads TGTGCCAGCAGTTATCGGGACAGGTGGGGTGTGGGGCGCCATAGCAATCAGCCCCAGCATTTT.

This clone was seen at least ten times. V is TRBV25-1 and J is TRBJ2-7; D possibly corresponds to TRBD1 (6 bases). CDR1 MGHDK and CDR2 SYGVNS come from the germline V gene. The CDR3 is 15 residues long. V lost 3 bases and J lost 1, with 13 bases in between. The CDR3 region has the DNA TGTGCCAGCAGTGACCCCTCGACAGGATCCTACGAGCAGTACTTC. Amino acids: CASSDPSTGSYEQYF.

The count of this clone is one. The genes are TRBV2 and TRBJ2-7, with 11 bases identical to TRBD1. CDR3 length equals 13 residues. Trimming removed 5 bases from V and 6 bases from J; junction bases left unmatched: 3. Per the germline V gene, CDR1 is SNHLY and CDR2 is FYNNEI. The CDR3 sequence is CASSPGQGGEQYF. Here the CDR3 DNA reads TGTGCCAGCAGTCCGGGACAGGGGGGCGAGCAGTACTTC.

This clone came up once. The rearrangement links TRBV6-5 to TRBJ2-3; 7 bases match TRBD2. The germline gives CDR1 MNHEY, CDR2 SVGAGI. There are 15 residues in the CDR3. V dropped 7 bases and J dropped 2; count of bases not matched to a gene: 9. CDR3 bases: TGTGCCAGCAAACCCGGGACTACATACACAGATACGCAGTATTTT. Its translation: CASKPGTTYTDTQYF.

The rearrangement joins TRBV11-3 to TRBJ2-1; 7 positions agree with TRBD2. Trimming at V came to 5 bases and at J to 7 bases, leaving 8 bases not matched to a gene. The V gene's germline CDR1 is SGHNT and CDR2 YENEEA. CDR3 length: 14 amino acids. The CDR3 loop reads CASSPSGTENEQFF. Written as DNA, the CDR3 is TGTGCCAGCAGCCCAAGCGGGACCGAAAATGAGCAGTTCTTC.

In this sample, this clone turned up many times. As DNA, the CDR3 is TGTGCCAGCAGCGAGGACAGGGGCAACACCATATATTTT. It yields the protein CASSEDRGNTIYF. The chain is built from TRBV5-4 and TRBJ1-3; the match to TRBD1 covers 9 bases. CDR1 is SGHNT, CDR2 YYREEE, per germline (reference sequence). This CDR3 contains 13 residues. After removal of 4 bases from V and 7 bases from J, the junction contained 3 bases not matched to a gene.

J is TRBJ2-7 and V is TRBV19; 7 bases fit TRBD2. The J segment lost 2 bases and the V segment lost 5 bases, leaving 9 bases of the junction unmatched. The germline V gene encodes CDR1 LNHDA and CDR2 SQIVND (reference sequence). The CDR3 spans 15 residues. The DNA of the CDR3 is TGTGCCAGTAGTGGGTCGGGAGGATTCGCCTACGAGCAGTACTTC. This sequence encodes CASSGSGGFAYEQYF.

This sequence joins TRBV2 and TRBJ1-4, with 7 nucleotides matching TRBD1. Germline V gene data show CDR1 as SNHLY and CDR2 as FYNNEI. This CDR3 comprises 15 residues. Germline trimming cut 8 bases from V and 8 bases from J; bases unmatched to any gene: 14. CDR3 loop: CASSATGTVLEKLFF. The CDR3 coding sequence is TGTGCCAGCTCCGCTACCGGGACAGTATTGGAAAAACTGTTTTTT.

In this sample, this clone turned up once. The rearrangement uses TRBV29-1 and TRBJ2-1; D is possibly TRBD2 (5 bases). The V end was cut by 4 bases, the J end by 6 bases, with 13 bases between. Germline CDR1 reads SQVTM; CDR2 reads ANQGSEA. The CDR3 runs to 13 residues. Here the CDR3 DNA reads TGCAGCGTTGTGGACGCGGGCCCCAATGAGCAGTTCTTC. It translates to CSVVDAGPNEQFF.

The CDR3 DNA reads as TGTGCCAGCAGCTCGGCGTGGACTAGCGGGAATGAGCAGTTCTTC. This encodes CASSSAWTSGNEQFF. The chain uses TRBV7-8 and TRBJ2-1, with 11 positions matching TRBD2. V trimming: 4 bases; J trimming: 7 bases; junction bases outside the gene matches: 6. Germline values: CDR1 SGHVS, CDR2 FQNEAQ. The CDR3 has 15 amino acids.

V and J are TRBV5-1 and TRBJ2-5, with unresolved D. Per the germline V gene, CDR1 is SGHRS and CDR2 is YFSETQ. Trimming pared 0 bases from V and 0 bases from J, leaving 3 bases between. This CDR3 has 13 residues. The CDR3 DNA sequence: TGCGCCAGCAGCTTGGCATACCAAGAGACCCAGTACTTC. Protein: CASSLAYQETQYF.

The CDR3 DNA follows: TGTGCCAGCAGTTTGCTCGCTCCCGGACAGGGGGCAACTGAGCAGTTCTTC. It encodes CASSLLAPGQGATEQFF. The chain uses TRBV27 and TRBJ2-1; TRBD1 matches at 11 bases. CDR1 is MNHEY and CDR2 is SMNVEV in the germline V gene (reference sequence). The CDR3 runs to 17 residues. With V trimmed by 3 bases and J by 9 bases, 13 bases remained unmatched.

The chain joins TRBV7-2 to TRBJ1-1, with TRBD1 identical over 10 bases. CDR1 and CDR2 from the germline V gene are SGHTA and FQGNSA. Germline trimming cut 0 bases from V and 1 base from J; bases unmatched to any gene: 2. This CDR3 is built from 16 residues. CDR3 sequence (DNA): TGTGCCAGCAGCTTAGCGAGGACAGGGGGGAACACTGAAGCTTTCTTT. This encodes CASSLARTGGNTEAFF.

As for this clone: The same CDR3 arises from other DNA sequences in this sample as well. V is TRBV28 and J is TRBJ2-7; TRBD2 aligns across 10 bases. Germline CDR1 is MDHEN and CDR2 is SYDVKM. V gave up 3 bases and J gave up 3 bases; unmatched junction bases: 5. This CDR3 is 15 amino acids long. CDR3 sequence (DNA): TGTGCCAGCAGTTTGAGTCTAGCGGGAGTCTACGAGCAGTACTTC. Protein product: CASSLSLAGVYEQYF.